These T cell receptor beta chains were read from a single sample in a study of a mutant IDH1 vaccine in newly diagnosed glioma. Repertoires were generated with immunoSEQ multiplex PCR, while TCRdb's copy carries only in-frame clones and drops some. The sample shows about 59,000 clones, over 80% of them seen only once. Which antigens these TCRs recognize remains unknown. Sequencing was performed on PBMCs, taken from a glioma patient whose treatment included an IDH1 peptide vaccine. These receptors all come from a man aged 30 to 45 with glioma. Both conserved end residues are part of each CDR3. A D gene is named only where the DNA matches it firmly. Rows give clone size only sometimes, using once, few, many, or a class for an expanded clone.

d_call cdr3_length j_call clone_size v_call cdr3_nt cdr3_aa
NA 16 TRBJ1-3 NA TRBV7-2 TGTGCCAGCAGCTTAAGCACCTACAGAACTGGAAACACCATATATTTT CASSLSTYRTGNTIYF
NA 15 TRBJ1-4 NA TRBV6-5 TGTGCCAGCAGTTACGCAGGGCGGCCTAATGAAAAACTGTTTTTT CASSYAGRPNEKLFF
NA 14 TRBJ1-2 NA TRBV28 TGTGCCAGCAGTTTTGGGGGGGGCCTCTATGGCTACACCTTC CASSFGGGLYGYTF
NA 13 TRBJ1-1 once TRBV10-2 TGCGCCAGCAGTCCTCAGGGGAATACTGAAGCTTTCTTT CASSPQGNTEAFF
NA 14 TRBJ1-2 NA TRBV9 TGTGCCAGCAGCCTCCAGGGGATGAACTATGGCTACACCTTC CASSLQGMNYGYTF
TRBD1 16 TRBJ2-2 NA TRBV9 TGTGCCAGCAGCGACAGGGGACAGGGGAACACCGGGGAGCTGTTTTTT CASSDRGQGNTGELFF
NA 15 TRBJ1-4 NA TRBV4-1 TGCGCCAGCAGCCAAGAAAGGGATCCTAATGAAAAACTGTTTTTT CASSQERDPNEKLFF
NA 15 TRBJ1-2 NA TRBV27 TGTGCCAGCAGTCCCCTCCGGGGGGGCGTTAGTGGCTACACCTTC CASSPLRGGVSGYTF
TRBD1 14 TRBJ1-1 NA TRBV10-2 TGCGCCAGCTCCCGGACAGGGGAGCGGACTGAAGCTTTCTTT CASSRTGERTEAFF
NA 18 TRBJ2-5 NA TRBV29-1 TGCAGCGTTGCGGGGGTATGGATTACTAGCACAAACCAAGAGACCCAGTACTTC CSVAGVWITSTNQETQYF
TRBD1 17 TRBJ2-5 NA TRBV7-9 TGTGCCAGCAGCTTACCCCTGGGGACAGACAAACAAGAGACCCAGTACTTC CASSLPLGTDKQETQYF
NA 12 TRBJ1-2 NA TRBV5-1 TGCGCCAGCAGCTCCGGGGGGTTTGGCTACACCTTC CASSSGGFGYTF
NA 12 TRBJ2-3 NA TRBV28 TGTGCCAGCAGAAATCAGTGGGATACGCAGTATTTT CASRNQWDTQYF
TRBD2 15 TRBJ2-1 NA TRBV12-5 TGTGCTAGTGGAGTAGGGTACGGGGGGGGTCAGGAGCAGTTCTTC CASGVGYGGGQEQFF
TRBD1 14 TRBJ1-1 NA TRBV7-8 TGTGCCAGCAGCTTAGTACAGGGGAGCACTGAAGCTTTCTTT CASSLVQGSTEAFF
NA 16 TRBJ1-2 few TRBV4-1 TGCGCCAGCAGCCAAGGAATCAGATCTACGGGCTATGGCTACACCTTC CASSQGIRSTGYGYTF
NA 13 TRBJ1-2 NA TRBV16 TGTGCCAGCAGTCCAGGGTCTTACTATGGCTACACCTTC CASSPGSYYGYTF
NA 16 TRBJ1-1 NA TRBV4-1 TGCGCCAGCAGCCAAGATCCGGGGGCATTGGATACTGAAGCTTTCTTT CASSQDPGALDTEAFF